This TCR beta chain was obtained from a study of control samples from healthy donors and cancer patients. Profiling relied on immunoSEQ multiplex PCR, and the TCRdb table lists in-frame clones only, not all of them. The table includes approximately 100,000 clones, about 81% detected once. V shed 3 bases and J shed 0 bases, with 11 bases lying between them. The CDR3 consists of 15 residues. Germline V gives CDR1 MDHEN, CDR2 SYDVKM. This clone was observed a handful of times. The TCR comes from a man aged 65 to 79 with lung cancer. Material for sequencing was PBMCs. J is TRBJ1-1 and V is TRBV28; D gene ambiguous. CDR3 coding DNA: TGTGCCAGCAGTTTGGAGGCGTTAATGAACACTGAAGCTTTCTTT. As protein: CASSLEALMNTEAFF.